The 3 T cell receptor beta chains below all came from one sample that was sequenced in a study of T-cell reconstitution after alpha-beta-depleted transplantation in children. Molecular barcoding with unique molecular identifiers was used for the TCRbeta library. From the PCR reads, TCRdb called clonotypes with MiXCR, one entry per CDR3 protein. The repertoire holds 450,000 to 550,000 distinct CDR3 sequences, with more than 9.5% as singletons. Here the sequenced sample was PBMCs, mostly from graft donor cells, taken 180 days after TCRalphabeta/CD19-depleted stem cell transplant. Receptors originate from a female patient aged 2-9 years who had a stem cell transplant for aplastic anemia, so the T cells may come from the graft donor.

V gene TRBV29-1 combines with J gene TRBJ2-1; the D gene is possibly TRBD2 (5 bases). This CDR3 is built from 12 residues. V lost 4 bases to trimming and J lost 7 bases, with 11 bases between them. The V gene's germline CDR1 is SQVTM and CDR2 ANQGSEA. The CDR3 nucleotides read TGCAGCGTTGGAAGAGGGCGTAATGAGCAGTTCTTC. Translating it yields CSVGRGRNEQFF.

This clonotype has a handful of counts. The chain has TRBV3-1 and TRBJ1-5, with 8 bases matching TRBD1. The trim removed 3 bases at V and 3 bases at J, leaving 4 bases unmatched. Germline V lookup: CDR1 LGHDT, CDR2 YNNKEL (reference sequence). This CDR3 has 15 amino acids. The CDR3 loop is CASSHRDRPNQPQHF. DNA for the CDR3: TGTGCCAGCAGCCACCGGGACAGGCCCAATCAGCCCCAGCATTTT. The full variable domain, its missing parts supplied by reference TRBV3-1 and TRBJ1-5, is DTAVSQTPKYLVTQMGNDKSIKCEQNLGHDTMYWYKQDSKKFLKIMFSYNNKELIINETVPNRFSPKSPDKAHLNLHINSLELGDSAVYFCASSHRDRPNQPQHFGDGTRLSIL.

This rearrangement joins TRBV19 to TRBJ2-1; tentatively, D is TRBD2 (6 bases). The germline gives CDR1 LNHDA, CDR2 SQIVND (reference sequence). This CDR3 spans 15 amino acids. The V end was cut by 1 base, the J end by 0 bases, with 7 bases between. CDR3 nucleotide sequence: TGTGCCAGTAGTATAGGGGAGGACTCCTACAATGAGCAGTTCTTC. Translating gives CASSIGEDSYNEQFF.